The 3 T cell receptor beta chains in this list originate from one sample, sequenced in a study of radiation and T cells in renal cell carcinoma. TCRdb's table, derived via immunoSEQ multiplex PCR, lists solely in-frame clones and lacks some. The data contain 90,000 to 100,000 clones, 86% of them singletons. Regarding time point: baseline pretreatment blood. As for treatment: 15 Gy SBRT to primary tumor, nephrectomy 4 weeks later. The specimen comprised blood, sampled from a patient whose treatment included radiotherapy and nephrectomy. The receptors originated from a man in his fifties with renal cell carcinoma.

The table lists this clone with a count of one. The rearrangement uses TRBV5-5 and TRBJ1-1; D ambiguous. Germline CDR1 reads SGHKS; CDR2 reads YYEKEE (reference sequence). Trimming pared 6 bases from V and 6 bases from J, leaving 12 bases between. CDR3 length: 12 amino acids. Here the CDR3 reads CASTLNQAEAFF. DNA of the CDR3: TGTGCCAGCACCCTGAATCAGGCTGAAGCTTTCTTT.

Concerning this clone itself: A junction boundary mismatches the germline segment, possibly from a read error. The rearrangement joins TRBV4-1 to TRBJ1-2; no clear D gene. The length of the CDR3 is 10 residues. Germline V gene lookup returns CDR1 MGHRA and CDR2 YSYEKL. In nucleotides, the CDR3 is TGCGCCAGCAGCCAAGTGGAGTTTCACTTC. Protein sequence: CASSQVEFHF.

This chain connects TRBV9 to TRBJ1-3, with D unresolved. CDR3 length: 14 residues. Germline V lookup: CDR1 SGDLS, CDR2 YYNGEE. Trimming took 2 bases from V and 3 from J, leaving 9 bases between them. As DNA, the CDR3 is TGTGCCAGCAGCGTGGCAGGCTTTGGAAACACCATATATTTT. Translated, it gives CASSVAGFGNTIYF.